These 10 T cell receptor beta chains share one sample of origin, sequenced in a study of shared clonotypes between healthy human individuals. Only CD45RO-negative cells positively selected for CCR7 counted as naive CD8 cells, so terminally differentiated effector memory CD45RA+ cells were excluded. TCRdb keeps only in-frame clones here, not all; method: immunoSEQ multiplex PCR. The sample records under 2,000,000 clones, approximately 94% being singletons. Sequenced material: naive CD8+ T cells sorted from blood. These receptors all come from a man younger than 30 in good health.

The rearrangement joins TRBV5-6 to TRBJ1-5; the D is unclear. The CDR3 loop spans 14 amino acids. Germline V gene data show CDR1 as SGHDT and CDR2 as YYEEEE. Deletions cut 2 bases from V and 4 bases from J, with 10 bases between. CDR3 bases: TGTGCCAGCAGCTTATATCGGGGAAATCAGCCCCAGCATTTT. This encodes CASSLYRGNQPQHF.

With respect to this clone: Other DNA sequences from this sample encode an identical CDR3 as well. The chain links TRBV7-9 to TRBJ2-7; 7 nucleotides align to TRBD1. This CDR3 contains 15 residues. CDR1 is SEHNR, CDR2 FQNEAQ, per germline (reference sequence). The V segment lost 0 bases and the J segment 1 base; nucleotides outside the gene matches: 3. The CDR3 spells CASSLASGGSYEQYF. The DNA of the CDR3 is TGTGCCAGCAGCTTAGCGTCAGGGGGTTCCTACGAGCAGTACTTC.

Concerning this clone: Other DNA sequences in the same sample also yield this CDR3. This rearrangement joins TRBV5-1 to TRBJ1-2; the D gene is possibly TRBD1 (6 bases). Germline V gene lookup returns CDR1 SGHRS and CDR2 YFSETQ. The CDR3 has 13 amino acids. The V end was cut by 2 bases, the J end by 5 bases, with 10 bases between. The CDR3 sequence is CASSLGQLYGYTF. In nucleotides, the CDR3 is TGCGCCAGCAGCTTAGGACAGCTTTATGGCTACACCTTC.

A remark on this clone: The sample holds other DNA sequences that translate to the same CDR3. The chain uses TRBV5-1 and TRBJ2-1; D is ambiguous. Trimming took off 2 bases at V and 9 bases at J, with 6 bases between the two ends. Per germline, CDR1 SGHRS and CDR2 YFSETQ. There are 11 residues in the CDR3. The CDR3 spells CASSFGVEQFF. CDR3 bases: TGCGCCAGCAGCTTCGGCGTTGAGCAGTTCTTC.

This chain connects TRBV6-1 to TRBJ1-1; D gene unclear. This CDR3 has 14 residues. V was pared by 7 bases and J by 5 bases, with 17 bases between. Germline-derived CDR1 and CDR2 are MNHNS and SASEGT. CDR3 amino acids: CASIRFSSTTEAFF. DNA for the CDR3: TGTGCCAGCATCAGGTTTTCCTCGACAACTGAAGCTTTCTTT.

This chain connects TRBV4-3 to TRBJ1-4, with 7 bases identical to TRBD1. The CDR3 consists of 16 residues. The V and J ends lost 0 bases and 5 bases, in that order; junction bases with no gene match: 6. CDR1 and CDR2 from the germline V gene are LGHNA and YSLEER. Written as DNA, the CDR3 is TGCGCCAGCAGCCAAGATCAAGGGGGCGTAAATGAAAAACTGTTTTTT. This codes for CASSQDQGGVNEKLFF.

V and J are TRBV5-8 and TRBJ2-7; either TRBD1 or TRBD2 may fit D (5 bases each). The CDR3 is made up of 14 amino acids. Germline V gene data show CDR1 as SGHTS and CDR2 as YDEGEE. Trimming left V 2 bases short and J 2 bases short, with 11 bases between. The CDR3 DNA is TGTGCCAGCAGCTTCGGGACCTTAGCCTACGAGCAGTACTTC. Residues: CASSFGTLAYEQYF.

The V gene is TRBV28, the J gene TRBJ2-7, with TRBD1 matching 10 bases. Germline trimming cut 5 bases from V and 4 bases from J; bases unmatched to any gene: 5. The CDR3 contains 14 residues. CDR1 is MDHEN and CDR2 is SYDVKM in the germline V gene. The CDR3 DNA reads TGTGCCAGCAGTGACCGGGACAGGGGTTACGAGCAGTACTTC. Encoded protein: CASSDRDRGYEQYF.

This chain links TRBV5-4 with TRBJ2-1, with D uncertain. The CDR3 is 13 amino acids. The germline gives CDR1 SGHNT, CDR2 YYREEE (reference sequence). V dropped 3 bases and J dropped 9 bases, with 13 bases sitting between them. CDR3 protein: CASSYGDRVEQFF. In DNA, the CDR3 is TGTGCCAGCAGCTATGGTGATAGGGTTGAGCAGTTCTTC.

This rearrangement joins TRBV25-1 to TRBJ1-1; the match to TRBD1 covers 7 bases. This CDR3 has 13 amino acids. Germline V gene data show CDR1 as MGHDK and CDR2 as SYGVNS. J gave up 5 bases and V 2 bases, and 2 bases lay outside the gene matches. DNA for the CDR3: TGTGCCAGCAGTGAACCAGGGGGAACTGAAGCTTTCTTT. It yields the protein CASSEPGGTEAFF.